These 16 T cell receptor beta chains were sequenced from one sample in a study of early T cells in non-severe SARS-CoV-2 infection. TCRdb re-derived calls from the 5' RACE reads in MiXCR, one entry per CDR3 protein. The sample contains 56,000 or so distinct CDR3 sequences, over 9.5% of which appear only once. Sequenced input: whole blood. These receptor sequences come from an adult who was a healthcare worker with PCR-confirmed SARS-CoV-2 infection or an uninfected control (not recorded which).

This clonotype was counted at least ten times. The genes are TRBV11-2 and TRBJ2-1; 8 bases fit TRBD2. Trimming took 0 bases from V and 8 from J; bases not matched to a gene: 15. CDR1 and CDR2 from the germline V gene are SGHAT and FQNNGV. The CDR3 covers 18 residues. The CDR3: CASSLDGLAGLTLHEQFF. The CDR3, as DNA: TGTGCCAGCAGCTTAGATGGGCTAGCGGGCCTTACGCTCCATGAGCAGTTCTTC.

This clonotype has at least ten counts. The chain recombines TRBV20-1 with TRBJ2-3; 8 nucleotides align to TRBD2. There are 17 residues in the CDR3. The V segment lost 1 base and the J segment 4 bases; nucleotides outside the gene matches: 13. CDR1 DFQATT and CDR2 SNEGSKA come from the germline V gene (reference sequence). The CDR3 DNA follows: TGCAGTGCTAGAGGGGCCCCGGCGGGAGGACCCCCAGATACGCAGTATTTT. Protein product: CSARGAPAGGPPDTQYF.

The rearrangement joins TRBV6-1 to TRBJ2-7, with 7 bases identical to TRBD2. This CDR3 is built from 16 residues. The V gene's germline CDR1 is MNHNS and CDR2 SASEGT. The trim removed 4 bases at V and 7 bases at J, leaving 16 bases unmatched. The chain's CDR3 is CASSGPGLPDGLEQYF. DNA of the CDR3: TGTGCCAGCAGTGGACCGGGACTACCGGACGGGTTGGAGCAGTACTTC.

This clonotype was seen repeatedly, ten times or more. The chain joins TRBV20-1 to TRBJ1-5, with D unclear. V was cut by 0 bases and J by 0 bases, with 0 bases left in between. In germline, CDR1 is DFQATT, CDR2 SNEGSKA (reference sequence). CDR3 length: 12 amino acids. The DNA of the CDR3 is TGCAGTGCTAGAGATAGCAATCAGCCCCAGCATTTT. Its translation: CSARDSNQPQHF.

The sample holds many counts of this clonotype. The chain has TRBV3-1 and TRBJ2-6; D not certain. This CDR3 region has 17 residues. V was clipped by 1 base and J by 0 bases, with 10 bases between them. CDR1 is LGHDT and CDR2 is YNNKEL in the germline V gene (reference sequence). In DNA, the CDR3 is TGTGCCAGCAGCCAAGCGCCAGGCCGCTCTGGGGCCAACGTCCTGACTTTC. It yields the protein CASSQAPGRSGANVLTF.

This clonotype was seen repeatedly, ten times or more. The chain employs TRBV6-1 and TRBJ2-4, with TRBD1 matching over 8 bases. Per the germline V gene, CDR1 is MNHNS and CDR2 is SASEGT. Trimming removed 2 bases from V and 0 bases from J; junction bases left unmatched: 6. The length of the CDR3 is 17 residues. CDR3 nucleotide sequence: TGTGCCAGCAGTGAAATGACAGGGGCGCTAGCCAAAAACATTCAGTACTTC. It translates to CASSEMTGALAKNIQYF.

This clonotype was seen just once. DNA of the CDR3: TGTGCCAGCAGCGTAGCCCCCGTTTCAGATACGCAGTATTTT. It codes for CASSVAPVSDTQYF. This chain links TRBV9 with TRBJ2-3; D not certain. Germline CDR1 is SGDLS and CDR2 is YYNGEE. This CDR3 comprises 14 residues. V gave up 0 bases and J gave up 4 bases, with 9 bases separating them. Based on the CDR3 plus reference TRBV9 and TRBJ2-3, the full variable domain is DSGVTQTPKHLITATGQRVTLRCSPRSGDLSVYWYQQSLDQGLQFLIQYYNGEERAKGNILERFSAQQFPDLHSELNLSSLELGDSALYFCASSVAPVSDTQYFGPGTRLTVL.

This clonotype has at least ten counts. The V gene is TRBV12-5, the J gene TRBJ2-3; 14 bases are a match to TRBD2. CDR3 length equals 18 residues. V lost 6 bases and J lost 0; bases outside the gene matches: 8. Germline values: CDR1 LGHNT, CDR2 FRNRAP. CDR3 bases: TGTGCTAGTGGACCTGGGACTAGCGGGAGCCCTAGCACAGATACGCAGTATTTT. It yields the protein CASGPGTSGSPSTDTQYF.

This clonotype was seen many times. The chain carries TRBV20-1 and TRBJ2-3, with 8 bases fitting TRBD2. The CDR3 is 16 amino acids. V was clipped by 4 bases and J by 0 bases; unmatched bases: 9. CDR1 is DFQATT and CDR2 is SNEGSKA in the germline V gene (reference sequence). The CDR3 protein is CSATIPGGPSTDTQYF. The CDR3, as DNA: TGCAGTGCTACTATTCCGGGAGGGCCTAGCACAGATACGCAGTATTTT.

This clonotype was detected a few times. The chain has TRBV19 and TRBJ1-5, with 8 bases identical to TRBD1. The CDR3 runs to 14 residues. Germline assignment: CDR1 LNHDA and CDR2 SQIVND (reference sequence). With V trimmed by 5 bases and J by 3 bases, 3 bases remained unmatched. This CDR3 reads CASSATGDNQPQHF. In DNA form, the CDR3 reads TGTGCCAGTAGTGCGACAGGGGACAATCAGCCCCAGCATTTT.

This clonotype was seen repeatedly, ten times or more. The chain combines TRBV10-3 with TRBJ2-1; 7 bases map to TRBD1. Trimming took 0 bases from V and 4 from J; bases not matched to a gene: 3. Germline values: CDR1 ENHRY, CDR2 SYGVKD. The CDR3 has 15 residues. Here the CDR3 DNA reads TGTGCCATCAGTGAGTCGGGACAGCAGTACAATGAGCAGTTCTTC. Translating it yields CAISESGQQYNEQFF.

This clonotype was counted between two and nine times. J is TRBJ2-5 and V is TRBV12-3 or TRBV12-4; TRBD1 is a possible D gene (6 bases). The germline V and J ends were trimmed by 6 bases and 4 bases, with 18 bases remaining between them. CDR3 length equals 15 residues. The CDR3 sequence is CASSHIQGFAETQYF. CDR3 DNA: TGTGCCAGCAGCCATATACAGGGTTTTGCAGAGACCCAGTACTTC.

V and J are TRBV7-6 and TRBJ2-3; D uncertain. In germline, CDR1 is SGHVS, CDR2 FNYEAQ. V was trimmed by 5 bases and J by 6 bases, leaving 9 bases between them. The CDR3 consists of 12 residues. The CDR3 DNA reads as TGTGCCAGCAGCGCCGATTCGGATACGCAGTATTTT. This encodes CASSADSDTQYF. Full variable domain (remainder filled in from reference TRBV7-6 and TRBJ2-3): GAGVSQSPRYKVTKRGQDVALRCDPISGHVSLYWYRQALGQGPEFLTYFNYEAQQDKSGLPNDRFSAERPEGSISTLTIQRTEQRDSAMYRCASSADSDTQYFGPGTRLTVL.

This clonotype was observed a handful of times. This sequence joins TRBV7-8 and TRBJ2-3; the D is unclear. CDR3 length: 16 residues. V was clipped by 5 bases and J by 1 base, with 16 bases between them. Germline CDR1 is SGHVS and CDR2 is FQNEAQ. The CDR3 is CASSHFVFGGTDTQYF. The CDR3 coding sequence is TGTGCCAGCAGCCACTTCGTATTTGGGGGCACAGATACGCAGTATTTT.

This clonotype was picked up a small number of times. The J gene is TRBJ1-5, the V gene TRBV6-2 or TRBV6-3, with D unclear. This CDR3 spans 19 amino acids. V lost 2 bases and J 0 bases, leaving 20 bases between the germline ends. Germline V gives CDR1 MNHEY, CDR2 SVGEGT. In DNA form, the CDR3 reads TGTGCCAGCAGTTACGCCAGGACCCTAACCCACCTTAGCAATCAGCCCCAGCATTTT. It yields the protein CASSYARTLTHLSNQPQHF.

This clonotype was observed many times. The CDR3, as DNA: TGTGCCACCAGTGATGCAAGCGGGGGTTCCTACAATGAGCAGTTCTTC. Its protein is CATSDASGGSYNEQFF. V usage is TRBV24-1 and J usage is TRBJ2-1, with 8 nucleotides matching TRBD2. This CDR3 region has 16 residues. The ends lost 3 bases at V and 1 base at J; junction bases unmatched: 4. Germline V lookup: CDR1 KGHDR, CDR2 SFDVKD.